The present entry profiles one T cell receptor beta chain with its context. These data are taken from a study of blood T cell repertoires in COVID-19. The ends lost 4 bases at V and 0 bases at J; junction bases unmatched: 9. Germline lookup yields CDR1 MNHEY and CDR2 SVGEGT. This CDR3 contains 18 residues. Some clones are missing from TCRdb's copy, which holds only in-frame ones; the method was immunoSEQ multiplex PCR. The sample shows about 190,000 clones, approximately 91% of them seen only once. The sequence was collected from a man aged 65 to 85 with active or convalescent COVID-19. The specimen sequenced was peripheral blood. This rearrangement joins TRBV6-2 or TRBV6-3 to TRBJ1-5; 10 bases fit TRBD1. The DNA for the CDR3 is TGTGCCAGCAGTTTCCGGACAGGGGGGCCGTATAGCAATCAGCCCCAGCATTTT. Its translation: CASSFRTGGPYSNQPQHF.